Shown below are 24 T cell receptor beta chains from a single sample sequenced in a study of blood T cell repertoires in COVID-19 (TCRdb year 2020). Library preparation used the immunoSEQ multiplex PCR assay. TCRdb took over this immuneACCESS table, retaining in-frame rearrangements with V and J assigned. Such tables are incomplete; in checked studies, under half of the missing clones stem from an unresolved V gene, and the remainder is unexplained. Within this sample are about 380,000 clones, with 70% to 90% of them counted one time only. About 1.1% of the sample is in the top ten clones. The sequenced sample was PBMCs or T cells enriched from blood (not recorded which). The source of these receptors is a woman in her late teens or twenties who had recovered from COVID-19.

The genes are TRBV19 and TRBJ1-4; no reliable D call. CDR1 is LNHDA, CDR2 SQIVND, per germline (reference sequence). This CDR3 is built from 18 residues. V shed 6 bases and J shed 0 bases, with 20 bases lying between them. Written as DNA, the CDR3 is TGTGCCAGTAGGCTCCTTCCAGGAGGGTTTACAACTAATGAAAAACTGTTTTTT. It specifies CASRLLPGGFTTNEKLFF.

This clone was detected a few times. The chain recombines TRBV7-3 with TRBJ1-4; no reliable D call. Germline assignment: CDR1 SGHTA and CDR2 FQGTGA. The germline V and J ends were trimmed by 3 bases and 5 bases, with 13 bases remaining between them. This CDR3 has 15 amino acids. The CDR3 region is CASSLSGEINEKLFF. CDR3 bases: TGTGCCAGCAGCTTGAGTGGGGAGATCAATGAAAAACTGTTTTTT.

This clone was recorded once. V and J are TRBV12-3 or TRBV12-4 and TRBJ1-1; no definite D call. The CDR3 spans 13 residues. With 3 bases removed from V and 6 bases from J, the gap between germline ends came to 11 bases. In nucleotides, the CDR3 is TGTGCCAGCAGTTTGACCGGGAGCCCTGAAGCTTTCTTT. Its translation: CASSLTGSPEAFF.

The chain employs TRBV30 and TRBJ2-3; no clear D gene. Trimming shortened V by 0 bases and J by 6 bases, and 13 bases separated the two germline ends. Germline CDR1 GTSNPN, CDR2 SVGIG (reference sequence). This CDR3 contains 14 residues. The CDR3: CAWSVHTGMDTQYF. CDR3 DNA sequence: TGTGCCTGGAGTGTTCATACTGGTATGGATACGCAGTATTTT.

The rearrangement uses TRBV9 and TRBJ1-2, with D hard to call. V gave up 1 base and J gave up 7 bases, with 8 bases separating them. Germline V gives CDR1 SGDLS, CDR2 YYNGEE. The CDR3 covers 12 residues. The DNA of the CDR3 is TGTGCCAGCAGCGTACAGGATAGTGGCTACACCTTC. Its translation: CASSVQDSGYTF.

This chain links TRBV27 with TRBJ1-4, with a possible D match to TRBD1 (5 bases). The CDR3 extends over 16 amino acids. Between the trimmed V and J ends, which lost 6 bases and 7 bases, there was a span of 21 bases. Germline V gene lookup returns CDR1 MNHEY and CDR2 SMNVEV (reference sequence). DNA of the CDR3: TGTGCCAGCAGCAAATCCGGAGGAGGGACGGGTGAAAAACTGTTTTTT. Its translation: CASSKSGGGTGEKLFF.

The rearrangement links TRBV2 to TRBJ2-7, with TRBD2 identical over 8 bases. Germline CDR1 and CDR2: SNHLY and FYNNEI. V shed 6 bases, J shed 0 bases, and the junction held 13 bases outside the gene matches. The CDR3 has 17 residues. CDR3 protein: CASSGEGSGGYSYEQYF. In nucleotides, the CDR3 is TGTGCCAGCAGCGGAGAAGGGAGCGGGGGTTACTCCTACGAGCAGTACTTC.

The V and J genes are TRBV4-3 and TRBJ2-1; possibly TRBD1 for D (6 bases). Germline V gives CDR1 LGHNA, CDR2 YSLEER. The CDR3 covers 17 residues. The V end lost 0 bases, the J end lost 8 bases, and 20 bases lay between the germline ends. The CDR3 region is CASSQELAGRGADEQFF. In nucleotides, the CDR3 is TGCGCCAGCAGCCAAGAATTGGCCGGCAGGGGAGCGGATGAGCAGTTCTTC.

This clone has a single count. The chain has TRBV19 and TRBJ1-5; the D is unclear. This CDR3 has 14 amino acids. Trimming cost V 3 bases and J 5 bases, with 11 bases left between them. Germline values: CDR1 LNHDA, CDR2 SQIVND (reference sequence). The CDR3 nucleotides read TGTGCCAGTAGTATGATGGCGGACTATCAGCCCCAGCATTTT. Translated, it gives CASSMMADYQPQHF.

The chain links TRBV20-1 to TRBJ2-7; D not certain. CDR3 size: 11 residues. CDR1 is DFQATT and CDR2 is SNEGSKA in the germline V gene (reference sequence). CDR3 sequence (DNA): TGCAGGGTCGACAAGGTTGACGAGCAGTACTTC. This encodes CRVDKVDEQYF.

This chain connects TRBV7-9 to TRBJ1-1; D perhaps matches TRBD1 (6 bases). V lost 1 base to trimming and J lost 2 bases, with 14 bases between them. CDR1 SEHNR and CDR2 FQNEAQ come from the germline V gene (reference sequence). The CDR3 has 16 amino acids. The chain's CDR3 is CASSLGETGSNTEAFF. The CDR3 DNA reads TGTGCCAGCAGCTTAGGAGAGACAGGCTCAAACACTGAAGCTTTCTTT.

The chain employs TRBV19 and TRBJ2-7; 7 positions match TRBD1. Trimming at V came to 5 bases and at J to 2 bases, leaving 9 bases not matched to a gene. Germline CDR1 LNHDA, CDR2 SQIVND (reference sequence). CDR3 length: 15 residues. The CDR3 loop is CASSFPGDRAYEQYF. CDR3 DNA: TGTGCCAGTAGTTTCCCCGGAGACAGGGCCTACGAGCAGTACTTC.

This sequence joins TRBV6-5 and TRBJ1-2; D remains unclear. The CDR3 extends over 11 amino acids. V lost 6 bases and J 4 bases, leaving 6 bases between the germline ends. CDR1 is MNHEY, CDR2 SVGAGI, per germline. The CDR3 region is CASRSFYGYTF. The CDR3, as DNA: TGTGCCAGCAGGAGCTTCTATGGCTACACCTTC.

DNA for the CDR3: TGTGCCAGCAGTTACACGGACGGGGGGGACGAGCAGTACTTC. Its protein is CASSYTDGGDEQYF. The chain uses TRBV6-5 and TRBJ2-7, with 8 bases lining up with TRBD2. Looked up from germline, CDR1 is MNHEY and CDR2 is SVGAGI. Trimming took 2 bases from V and 5 from J; bases not matched to a gene: 5. The CDR3 spans 14 residues.

The chain carries TRBV7-9 and TRBJ1-4, with 10 nucleotides matching TRBD1. The germline V gene encodes CDR1 SEHNR and CDR2 FQNEAQ (reference sequence). The CDR3 loop spans 13 amino acids. V was pared by 6 bases and J by 7 bases, with 2 bases of the junction left unmatched. The CDR3 region has the DNA TGTGCCAGCAGGGGACAGGGGAGTGAAAAACTGTTTTTT. Its protein product is CASRGQGSEKLFF.

This clone was seen just once. This chain uses TRBV7-2 with TRBJ2-5; the match to TRBD2 covers 14 bases. With 1 base clipped from V and 13 bases from J, the junction kept 8 bases outside the gene matches. CDR3 size: 15 residues. The germline V gene has CDR1 SGHTA and CDR2 FQGNSA. CDR3 region: CASSLVVGLAGGLYF. In DNA form, the CDR3 reads TGTGCCAGCAGCTTAGTCGTAGGACTAGCGGGGGGTCTGTACTTC.

This clone was found a few times. The rearrangement links TRBV30 to TRBJ1-5; D ambiguous. The CDR3 contains 12 residues. V was clipped by 0 bases and J by 7 bases, with 7 bases between them. Per germline, CDR1 GTSNPN and CDR2 SVGIG (reference sequence). In nucleotides, the CDR3 is TGTGCCTGGAGTGTACGGGGACAGCCCCAGCATTTT. It translates to CAWSVRGQPQHF.

This chain uses TRBV18 with TRBJ2-1, with D unclear. This CDR3 is 14 amino acids long. Trimming stripped 4 bases from V and 0 bases from J, with 7 bases between. Germline V gene data show CDR1 as KGHSH and CDR2 as LQKENI. The CDR3 protein is CASSQSASYNEQFF. CDR3 DNA sequence: TGTGCCAGCTCACAAAGCGCCTCCTACAATGAGCAGTTCTTC.

The CDR3 bases are TGTGCCAGCAGCGTAGTAGGGGTGCCCTACAATGAGCAGTTCTTC. Translation: CASSVVGVPYNEQFF. V is TRBV9 and J is TRBJ2-1; TRBD1 might be the D (5 bases). Looked up from germline, CDR1 is SGDLS and CDR2 is YYNGEE. This CDR3 spans 15 amino acids. With 0 bases removed from V and 2 bases from J, the gap between germline ends came to 9 bases. The whole variable domain, filled in from reference TRBV9 and TRBJ2-1, reads DSGVTQTPKHLITATGQRVTLRCSPRSGDLSVYWYQQSLDQGLQFLIQYYNGEERAKGNILERFSAQQFPDLHSELNLSSLELGDSALYFCASSVVGVPYNEQFFGPGTRLTVL.

V is TRBV7-9 and J is TRBJ2-7; D not certain. Trimming removed 5 bases from V and 0 bases from J, with 11 bases in between. Germline V gene sequence: CDR1 SEHNR, CDR2 FQNEAQ (reference sequence). The CDR3 has 14 amino acids. The CDR3 region has the DNA TGTGCCAGCAGCGCCGGATCAGGCTCCTACGAGCAGTACTTC. Translated, it gives CASSAGSGSYEQYF.

The rearrangement links TRBV25-1 to TRBJ1-2, with a weak D call TRBD1 (6 bases). Germline CDR1 and CDR2: MGHDK and SYGVNS. Trimming cost V 5 bases and J 3 bases, with 10 bases left between them. The CDR3 length is 13 residues. The CDR3 bases are TGTGCCAGCAGTAGGACAGTTGACTATGGCTACACCTTC. Protein: CASSRTVDYGYTF.

This rearrangement joins TRBV6-5 to TRBJ2-5; 9 bases line up with TRBD1. Germline V gives CDR1 MNHEY, CDR2 SVGAGI. Trimming cost V 8 bases and J 2 bases; bases outside gene matches: 9. This CDR3 has 15 amino acids. The DNA of the CDR3 is TGTGCCAGCGGCTTTGGGACAGGGACTCAAGAGACCCAGTACTTC. Translation gives CASGFGTGTQETQYF.

To note about this clone: Other DNA sequences from this sample encode an identical CDR3 as well. CDR3 sequence reads: CASSLGHSGNTIYF. The CDR3 coding sequence is TGTGCCAGCAGCTTGGGACACTCTGGAAACACCATATATTTT. The chain joins TRBV5-6 to TRBJ1-3; D not certain. V lost 0 bases and J 0 bases, leaving 4 bases between the germline ends. The CDR3 consists of 14 residues. From germline, CDR1 is SGHDT and CDR2 YYEEEE.

This chain uses TRBV3-1 (or the pseudogene TRBV3-2) with TRBJ2-7, with D possibly TRBD2 on 5 matching bases. Germline CDR1 reads LGHDT; CDR2 reads YNNKEL (reference sequence). This CDR3 is built from 13 residues. V was trimmed by 4 bases and J by 9 bases, leaving 16 bases between them. The CDR3 nucleotides read TGTGCCAGCAGCCCTGGTAGAACAGCGGTGCAGTACTTC. Its protein product is CASSPGRTAVQYF.